The clone carrying this T cell receptor (beta chain) was seen once. The data stem from a study of blood T cell repertoires in COVID-19. V gave up 2 bases and J gave up 6 bases, with 13 bases separating them. In germline, CDR1 is MGHRA, CDR2 YSYEKL. The CDR3 is 14 residues long. The study recruited people aged roughly 18 to 89 years across approximately 24 US areas. Self-reported history from a screening survey and questionnaire set each donor's cohort. This table comes from immunoSEQ multiplex PCR, and its TCRdb copy is limited to in-frame clones, with some not included. Here the sample spans around 300,000 clones, nearly 90% being singletons.

What was sequenced was PBMCs or T cells enriched from blood (not recorded which). The receptor was derived from a woman younger than 35 with acute COVID-19. This sequence joins TRBV4-1 and TRBJ1-1; D is perhaps TRBD1 (6 bases). CDR3 DNA: TGCGCCAGCAGCCAACATACAGGGATAGCTGAAGCTTTCTTT. It translates to CASSQHTGIAEAFF.